A selection of T cell receptor beta chains follows, all from one sample in a study of cytomegalovirus exposure and HLA in healthy donors. Here immunoSEQ multiplex PCR was the method, and the copy in TCRdb shows in-frame clones only, minus some. This table has more than 45,000 clones, 89% appearing once. Sequenced: PBMCs. The receptors derive from a woman aged 18-29 years in good health and CMV-seronegative. CDR3s include the opening cysteine and the closing phenylalanine or tryptophan. The D gene is left open where the match is weak.

j_call d_call v_call cdr3_aa cdr3_nt
TRBJ2-1 TRBD1 TRBV11-3 CASSHRTGNEQFF TGTGCCAGCAGCCACCGGACAGGGAATGAGCAGTTCTTC
TRBJ2-1 . TRBV10-2 CASSESSVERSSYNEQFF TGCGCCAGCAGTGAGTCGAGTGTGGAGCGTTCCTCCTACAATGAGCAGTTCTTC
TRBJ2-3 TRBD1 TRBV18 CASSPDRGLNTQYF TGTGCCAGCTCACCGGACAGGGGTTTAAATACGCAGTATTTT
TRBJ2-4 TRBD1 TRBV7-2 CASSQTGQGAGKNIQYF TGTGCCAGCAGCCAGACGGGACAGGGGGCGGGGAAAAACATTCAGTACTTC
TRBJ2-2 . TRBV19 CATTANTGELFF TGTGCCACCACAGCGAACACCGGGGAGCTGTTTTTT
TRBJ2-1 TRBD2 TRBV7-3 CASSLGLAGGQGNEQFF TGTGCCAGCAGCTTAGGACTAGCGGGGGGGCAGGGGAATGAGCAGTTCTTC
TRBJ2-1 . TRBV12-5 CASGRGYEQFF TGTGCTAGTGGCAGGGGATATGAGCAGTTCTTC
TRBJ2-1 TRBD2 TRBV6-1 CASSEGLASNEQFF TGTGCCAGCAGTGAAGGACTAGCGTCCAATGAGCAGTTCTTC
TRBJ1-2 TRBD1 TRBV28 CASSSTGTGPGYTF TGTGCCAGCAGTTCGACTGGGACAGGGCCCGGCTACACCTTC
TRBJ2-3 TRBD1 TRBV18 CASSLTPGQGLKSDTQYF TGTGCCAGCTCGCTTACCCCGGGACAGGGGTTGAAATCGGATACGCAGTATTTT
TRBJ2-7 TRBD1 TRBV19 CASSLSDRGHNEQYF TGTGCCAGTAGTCTGTCGGACAGGGGGCATAACGAGCAGTACTTC
TRBJ1-2 . TRBV6-5 CASSRGFGYGYTF TGTGCCAGCAGCAGGGGATTCGGTTATGGCTACACCTTC
TRBJ1-4 . TRBV4-1 CASSQGDSPTNEKLFF TGCGCCAGCAGCCAAGGGGACTCTCCAACTAATGAAAAACTGTTTTTT
TRBJ2-3 . TRBV19 CASSGGPAFITDTQYF TGTGCCAGTAGTGGAGGCCCAGCCTTTATCACAGATACGCAGTATTTT
TRBJ1-1 TRBD1 TRBV29-1 CSVVTGGDEAFF TGCAGCGTGGTGACAGGGGGCGATGAAGCTTTCTTT